The next 28 T cell receptor beta chains were all read from a single sample in a study of siplizumab effects on memory and regulatory T cells. TCRdb's table, derived via immunoSEQ multiplex PCR, lists solely in-frame clones and lacks some. Here the sample spans tens of thousands of clones, around 96% being singletons. The sample consisted of naive CD8+ T cells sorted from blood. These TCRs come from a human donor in good health.

The chain combines TRBV5-4 with TRBJ2-3; a possible D gene is TRBD1 (6 bases). In germline, CDR1 is SGHNT, CDR2 YYREEE (reference sequence). Deletions cut 4 bases from V and 2 bases from J, with 11 bases between. The CDR3 has 14 amino acids. This CDR3 reads CASSHRDNTDTQYF. The CDR3 coding sequence is TGTGCCAGCAGCCACCGGGACAACACAGATACGCAGTATTTT.

This clone was recorded only once. The genes are TRBV5-1 and TRBJ2-7, with a weak D call TRBD2 (6 bases). The CDR3 consists of 14 residues. Trimming cost V 6 bases and J 4 bases, with 17 bases left between them. Germline V gives CDR1 SGHRS, CDR2 YFSETQ. The CDR3: CASKLAYGAYEQYF. CDR3 coding DNA: TGCGCCAGCAAACTAGCCTATGGGGCGTACGAGCAGTACTTC.

The rearrangement joins TRBV27 to TRBJ1-4; D is unclear. The V end was cut by 4 bases, the J end by 4 bases, with 16 bases between. Germline V CDR1 and CDR2: MNHEY, SMNVEV (reference sequence). The CDR3 consists of 16 residues. The CDR3 region has the DNA TGTGCCAGCAGTTCCGGTCCCCCCGAGCTTAATGAAAAACTGTTTTTT. Amino acid sequence: CASSSGPPELNEKLFF.

The chain employs TRBV6-5 and TRBJ2-3; 13 bases are shared with TRBD2. Germline V gives CDR1 MNHEY, CDR2 SVGAGI. The CDR3 covers 15 residues. With 4 bases clipped from V and 6 bases from J, the junction kept 4 bases outside the gene matches. The chain's CDR3 is CASSLLAGGEDTQYF. The CDR3 region has the DNA TGTGCCAGCAGTTTACTAGCGGGGGGGGAGGATACGCAGTATTTT.

The chain has TRBV7-7 and TRBJ2-7; TRBD2 aligns across 7 bases. The V segment lost 0 bases and the J segment 6 bases; nucleotides outside the gene matches: 5. Germline lookup yields CDR1 SSHAT and CDR2 FNYEAQ (reference sequence). The CDR3 runs 14 residues. Here the CDR3 DNA reads TGTGCCAGCAGCTTAGCCACTTCGGGGGGCGAGCAGTACTTC. Encoded protein: CASSLATSGGEQYF.

The chain employs TRBV6-5 and TRBJ2-2, with TRBD1 identical over 8 bases. Per the germline V gene, CDR1 is MNHEY and CDR2 is SVGAGI. The J segment lost 15 bases and the V segment lost 0 bases, leaving 6 bases of the junction unmatched. The CDR3 has 13 amino acids. For the CDR3, the DNA is TGTGCCAGCAGTTACTCGACAGGGGAAATGGTGTTTTTT. Its protein product is CASSYSTGEMVFF.

This chain links TRBV6-1 with TRBJ2-7, with D tentatively TRBD2 (5 bases). The CDR3 contains 14 residues. V lost 1 base, J lost 2 bases, and 9 bases lay in between. Looked up from germline, CDR1 is MNHNS and CDR2 is SASEGT. CDR3 nucleotides: TGTGCCAGCAGTGAAGGGCTAGCCCCCTACGAGCAGTACTTC. Translation gives CASSEGLAPYEQYF.

The chain combines TRBV2 with TRBJ1-1; D not certain. The CDR3 is 13 amino acids. The germline V gene encodes CDR1 SNHLY and CDR2 FYNNEI. Deletions cut 6 bases from V and 5 bases from J, with 13 bases between. The CDR3: CASSVLTRTEAFF. CDR3 DNA sequence: TGTGCCAGCAGCGTACTTACGAGGACTGAAGCTTTCTTT.

V gene TRBV9 combines with J gene TRBJ2-3, with D possibly being TRBD2 (6 bases). In germline, CDR1 is SGDLS, CDR2 YYNGEE. CDR3 size: 15 residues. V was shortened by 0 bases and J by 1 base, with 9 bases between the two germline ends. CDR3 loop: CASSVVGGGTDTQYF. DNA of the CDR3: TGTGCCAGCAGCGTAGTGGGCGGGGGCACAGATACGCAGTATTTT.

The chain recombines TRBV27 with TRBJ2-7; no clear D. The CDR3 totals 15 residues. Germline V gene lookup returns CDR1 MNHEY and CDR2 SMNVEV (reference sequence). V lost 2 bases to trimming and J lost 3 bases, with 14 bases between them. CDR3 sequence: CASSLGSGPGYEQYF. The CDR3 bases are TGTGCCAGCAGTTTAGGGTCGGGCCCGGGCTACGAGCAGTACTTC.

The J gene is TRBJ2-7, the V gene TRBV6-1; 7 bases fit TRBD1. The V and J ends lost 5 bases and 0 bases, in that order; junction bases with no gene match: 7. The CDR3 extends over 15 amino acids. The germline V gene encodes CDR1 MNHNS and CDR2 SASEGT. The CDR3 sequence: CASSKGGPISYEQYF. In nucleotides, the CDR3 is TGTGCCAGCAGTAAAGGGGGCCCGATCTCCTACGAGCAGTACTTC.

The chain has TRBV6-5 and TRBJ2-1; a weak D match, TRBD1 (5 bases). The CDR3 loop spans 15 amino acids. The germline V and J ends were trimmed by 5 bases and 2 bases, with 13 bases remaining between them. The germline CDR1 and CDR2 sequences are MNHEY and SVGAGI. CDR3 bases: TGTGCCAGCAGTCAGAGCCCGGACACCTACAATGAGCAGTTCTTC. Its protein is CASSQSPDTYNEQFF.

Notes on this clone: One junction end does not reproduce the germline sequence, and a read error may be involved. The chain has TRBV7-6 and TRBJ1-6; D unresolved. The CDR3 is 13 residues long. Germline loops: CDR1 SGHVS, CDR2 FNYEAQ. DNA for the CDR3: TGTGCCGGCAGCTTGGATTCGCCCTCACCCCTCCACTTT. Its protein product is CAGSLDSPSPLHF. The full variable domain, rest sourced from reference TRBV7-6 and TRBJ1-6, is GAGVSQSPRYKVTKRGQDVALRCDPISGHVSLYWYRQALGQGPEFLTYFNYEAQQDKSGLPNDRFSAERPEGSISTLTIQRTEQRDSAMYRCAGSLDSPSPLHFGNGTRLTVT.

CDR3 residues: CASSSGETNYGYTF. CDR3 DNA: TGTGCCAGCAGTTCCGGGGAAACTAACTATGGCTACACCTTC. V and J are TRBV6-5 and TRBJ1-2; D not resolved. CDR1 MNHEY and CDR2 SVGAGI come from the germline V gene. V was trimmed by 4 bases and J by 0 bases, leaving 9 bases between them. The CDR3 loop spans 14 amino acids.

This clone was observed once. This chain links TRBV12-5 with TRBJ2-7; TRBD1 might be the D (5 bases). The V end was cut by 7 bases, the J end by 2 bases, with 9 bases between. There are 12 residues in the CDR3. Germline-derived CDR1 and CDR2 are LGHNT and FRNRAP. The CDR3 sequence is CASAAGPYEQYF. In DNA, the CDR3 is TGTGCTAGTGCCGCAGGGCCCTACGAGCAGTACTTC.

The V and J genes are TRBV7-3 and TRBJ1-3; D unclear. The CDR3 length is 11 residues. V lost 3 bases and J 7 bases, leaving 4 bases between the germline ends. Germline CDR1 SGHTA, CDR2 FQGTGA. The CDR3 nucleotides are TGTGCCAGCAGCTTTTCGAACACCATATATTTT. Amino acids: CASSFSNTIYF.

V is TRBV28 and J is TRBJ2-5, with 8 bases matching TRBD1. The J call is uncertain, as TRBJ2-7 better fits the DNA end. The CDR3 is 13 residues long. Germline V gene lookup returns CDR1 MDHEN and CDR2 SYDVKM. CDR3 nucleotides: TGTGCCAGCATGGGCAGGGGGCACTACGAGCAGTACTTC. It translates to CASMGRGHYEQYF.

The chain carries TRBV5-5 and TRBJ1-2, with TRBD1 matching 10 bases. The trim removed 7 bases at V and 4 bases at J, leaving 10 bases unmatched. The CDR3 spans 15 residues. CDR1 is SGHKS, CDR2 YYEKEE, per germline (reference sequence). The CDR3 region is CASGLGTGDIYGYTF. The CDR3 bases are TGTGCCAGCGGCCTAGGGACAGGGGACATCTATGGCTACACCTTC.

V gene TRBV11-2 combines with J gene TRBJ2-1, with 9 bases aligning to TRBD2. Germline trimming cut 4 bases from V and 2 bases from J; bases unmatched to any gene: 9. This CDR3 has 17 amino acids. Looked up from germline, CDR1 is SGHAT and CDR2 is FQNNGV. The DNA of the CDR3 is TGTGCCAGCAGCTCTCCCCTTAGCGGGAGTACCTACAATGAGCAGTTCTTC. Amino acids: CASSSPLSGSTYNEQFF.

The J gene is TRBJ1-2, the V gene TRBV7-9; D remains unclear. Per germline, CDR1 SEHNR and CDR2 FQNEAQ (reference sequence). The germline V and J ends were trimmed by 4 bases and 3 bases, with 12 bases remaining between them. The CDR3 is made up of 14 amino acids. The CDR3 is CASSSDGVHYGYTF. As DNA, the CDR3 is TGTGCCAGCAGCTCGGACGGAGTTCACTATGGCTACACCTTC.

Written as DNA, the CDR3 is TGTGCCAGCAGCGTAGCTACGGAATCCTACGAGCAGTACTTC. Translation: CASSVATESYEQYF. The chain is built from TRBV9 and TRBJ2-7, with no clear D. The germline gives CDR1 SGDLS, CDR2 YYNGEE. Trimming shortened V by 0 bases and J by 1 base, and 8 bases separated the two germline ends. The CDR3 has 14 residues.

The CDR3 region is CSVLGTTYEQYF. The CDR3 DNA is TGCAGCGTTCTCGGGACAACCTACGAGCAGTACTTC. The chain has TRBV29-1 and TRBJ2-7, with D maybe TRBD1 (6 bases). Germline V gene sequence: CDR1 SQVTM, CDR2 ANQGSEA. The CDR3 totals 12 residues. Trimming shortened V by 5 bases and J by 2 bases, and 10 bases separated the two germline ends.

The chain couples TRBV5-4 to TRBJ2-6; TRBD1 might be the D (5 bases). The CDR3 length is 17 residues. Germline V gene sequence: CDR1 SGHNT, CDR2 YYREEE (reference sequence). Trimming cost V 0 bases and J 0 bases, with 10 bases left between them. The CDR3 DNA reads as TGTGCCAGCAGCTTGGTACAGGAGAGCTCTGGGGCCAACGTCCTGACTTTC. This sequence encodes CASSLVQESSGANVLTF.

The sample holds one count of this clone. V is TRBV6-4 and J is TRBJ2-3; 13 nucleotides match TRBD2. Germline V lookup: CDR1 MRHNA, CDR2 SNTAGT. The CDR3 extends over 15 amino acids. The J segment lost 2 bases and the V segment lost 6 bases, leaving 2 bases of the junction unmatched. Written as DNA, the CDR3 is TGTGCCAGCAGCGGGACTAGCGGGGACACAGATACGCAGTATTTT. Protein product: CASSGTSGDTDTQYF.

This rearrangement joins TRBV5-4 to TRBJ2-2, with TRBD1 matching over 12 bases. V was clipped by 4 bases and J by 5 bases; unmatched bases: 6. Germline V gene lookup returns CDR1 SGHNT and CDR2 YYREEE (reference sequence). The CDR3 spans 16 residues. The CDR3 spells CASSPGQGAWTGELFF. The CDR3 DNA reads as TGTGCCAGCAGCCCGGGACAGGGGGCTTGGACCGGGGAGCTGTTTTTT.

V gene TRBV6-1 combines with J gene TRBJ2-7, with 7 bases aligning to TRBD2. V lost 4 bases, J lost 4 bases, and 10 bases stayed unmatched. This CDR3 spans 15 amino acids. Germline-derived CDR1 and CDR2 are MNHNS and SASEGT. CDR3 nucleotide sequence: TGTGCCAGCAGTGTCGGTCTAGCGGCCCCATACGAGCAGTACTTC. Translated, it gives CASSVGLAAPYEQYF.

CDR3 loop: CASIPPQRTPEAFF. The DNA for the CDR3 is TGTGCCAGCATCCCCCCTCAACGTACGCCTGAAGCTTTCTTT. The chain joins TRBV6-6 to TRBJ1-1, with D uncertain. V dropped 7 bases and J dropped 6 bases, with 18 bases sitting between them. Germline V CDR1 and CDR2: MNHNY, SVGAGI (reference sequence). The CDR3 loop spans 14 amino acids.

J is TRBJ1-4 and V is TRBV9, with 9 bases aligning to TRBD1. V trimming: 7 bases; J trimming: 5 bases; junction bases outside the gene matches: 6. From germline, CDR1 is SGDLS and CDR2 YYNGEE. The CDR3 loop spans 14 amino acids. CDR3 loop: CASSETGGNEKLFF. CDR3 in DNA: TGTGCCAGCTCAGAGACAGGGGGGAATGAAAAACTGTTTTTT.